A selection of T cell receptor beta chains follows, all from one sample in a study of CD8+ T cells in alopecia areata. Clones were sequenced by immunoSEQ multiplex PCR, and TCRdb holds only the in-frame ones, with some missing. The sample records roughly 30,000 clones, approximately 56% being singletons. The sequenced material came from NKG2D-high CD8+ T cells sorted from blood. The receptors were sampled from a human donor with alopecia areata. Each CDR3 is given with its conserved first and last residue. Fields, in order: J gene, D gene, clone size, V gene, CDR3 DNA, CDR3 protein. D genes are given only for firm matches. Clone sizes are given selectively: once, few, many, or a class where the clone is expanded.

j_gene: TRBJ2-7; d_gene: -; abundance: -; v_gene: TRBV28; CDR3nt: TGTGCCAGCAGTTTAGCCGGGATCACCTACGAGCAGTACTTC; CDR3aa: CASSLAGITYEQYF
j_gene: TRBJ2-1; d_gene: -; abundance: few; v_gene: TRBV19; CDR3nt: TGTGCCAGTAGTATGATGGGGGAGATCAATGAGCAGTTCTTC; CDR3aa: CASSMMGEINEQFF
j_gene: TRBJ2-1; d_gene: -; abundance: -; v_gene: TRBV6-5; CDR3nt: TGTGCCAGCAGTTACAGCTCCAATGAGCAGTTCTTC; CDR3aa: CASSYSSNEQFF
j_gene: TRBJ2-3; d_gene: TRBD2; abundance: -; v_gene: TRBV9; CDR3nt: TGTGCCAGCAGCGTAGTAGCGGGGGAGTACACAGATACGCAGTATTTT; CDR3aa: CASSVVAGEYTDTQYF
j_gene: TRBJ1-5; d_gene: -; abundance: -; v_gene: TRBV5-1; CDR3nt: TGCGCCAGCAGCCCGGCCGGGGATTTCAATCAGCCCCAGCATTTT; CDR3aa: CASSPAGDFNQPQHF
j_gene: TRBJ2-7; d_gene: -; abundance: -; v_gene: TRBV5-6; CDR3nt: TGTGCCAGCAGCGGTGACCTCTACGAGCAGTACTTC; CDR3aa: CASSGDLYEQYF
j_gene: TRBJ2-5; d_gene: -; abundance: -; v_gene: TRBV4-1; CDR3nt: TGCGCCAGCAGCCAAGCACCGGCAGGGACCCAGTACTTC; CDR3aa: CASSQAPAGTQYF
j_gene: TRBJ1-4; d_gene: -; abundance: few; v_gene: TRBV15; CDR3nt: TGTGCCACCAGCGAGGGGTGGGGCGCAACTAATGAAAAACTGTTTTTT; CDR3aa: CATSEGWGATNEKLFF
j_gene: TRBJ1-2; d_gene: TRBD1; abundance: few; v_gene: TRBV19; CDR3nt: TGTGCCAGTAGTATAGCGGGACAGGGTCCCACTGACTATGGCTACACCTTC; CDR3aa: CASSIAGQGPTDYGYTF
j_gene: TRBJ1-6; d_gene: -; abundance: -; v_gene: TRBV5-1; CDR3nt: TGCGCCAGCAGCTTAGGCATCGTTACAGGATATCTGCTCTATAATTCACCCCTCCACTTT; CDR3aa: CASSLGIVTGYLLYNSPLHF
j_gene: TRBJ2-7; d_gene: TRBD1; abundance: few; v_gene: TRBV5-6; CDR3nt: TGTGCCAGCAGCTTTGGGACAGGGGTCTACGAGCAGTACTTC; CDR3aa: CASSFGTGVYEQYF
j_gene: TRBJ1-1; d_gene: -; abundance: -; v_gene: TRBV5-6; CDR3nt: TGTGCCAGCAGCTCCGGGAGGGGGAACACTGAAGCTTTCTTT; CDR3aa: CASSSGRGNTEAFF
j_gene: TRBJ2-7; d_gene: TRBD2; abundance: -; v_gene: TRBV7-8; CDR3nt: TGTGCCAGCAGCCCAACGCTAGCGGGAGGCCCCTACGAGCAGTACTTC; CDR3aa: CASSPTLAGGPYEQYF
j_gene: TRBJ2-7; d_gene: TRBD1; abundance: -; v_gene: TRBV5-1; CDR3nt: TGCGCCAGCAGCTTGGGGACCGGGACAGGGGGATTCTACGAGCAGTACTTC; CDR3aa: CASSLGTGTGGFYEQYF
j_gene: TRBJ2-3; d_gene: -; abundance: -; v_gene: TRBV9; CDR3nt: TGTGCCAGCAGCGTAGAGGTCAGTTCCACAGATACGCAGTATTTT; CDR3aa: CASSVEVSSTDTQYF
j_gene: TRBJ1-3; d_gene: -; abundance: few; v_gene: TRBV4-1; CDR3nt: TGCGCCAGCAGCCTCGGCCCGGGATCCAACACCATATATTTT; CDR3aa: CASSLGPGSNTIYF
j_gene: TRBJ1-5; d_gene: TRBD1; abundance: -; v_gene: TRBV28; CDR3nt: TGTGCCAGCACCCTTTGGACAGGGGAAAGCAATCAGCCCCAGCATTTT; CDR3aa: CASTLWTGESNQPQHF
j_gene: TRBJ2-7; d_gene: -; abundance: -; v_gene: TRBV7-9; CDR3nt: TGTGCCAGCAGCCCAAATATCTACGAGCAGTACTTC; CDR3aa: CASSPNIYEQYF
j_gene: TRBJ2-7; d_gene: TRBD2; abundance: few; v_gene: TRBV28; CDR3nt: TGTGCCAGCAGTGCGGCGGCGGGACTAGCGGATTACGAGCAGTACTTC; CDR3aa: CASSAAAGLADYEQYF
j_gene: TRBJ2-3; d_gene: -; abundance: few; v_gene: TRBV7-9; CDR3nt: TGTGCCAGCAGCTTTGGTGGAACACCCGGGGATACGCAGTATTTT; CDR3aa: CASSFGGTPGDTQYF
j_gene: TRBJ1-3; d_gene: -; abundance: -; v_gene: TRBV29-1; CDR3nt: TGCAGCGTTGAGAGCTCTGGAAACACCATATATTTT; CDR3aa: CSVESSGNTIYF
j_gene: TRBJ1-1; d_gene: -; abundance: -; v_gene: TRBV29-1; CDR3nt: TGCAGCGTTGAAAGCCTAACGACCCTGAACACTGAAGCTTTCTTT; CDR3aa: CSVESLTTLNTEAFF
j_gene: TRBJ2-7; d_gene: -; abundance: -; v_gene: TRBV4-3; CDR3nt: TGCGCCAGCAGCCAAGATCCCCGGGACACAGCCTACGAGCAGTACTTC; CDR3aa: CASSQDPRDTAYEQYF
j_gene: TRBJ2-3; d_gene: -; abundance: few; v_gene: TRBV7-9; CDR3nt: TGTGCCAGCAGCCCGACGGGAACTAGCACAGATACGCAGTATTTT; CDR3aa: CASSPTGTSTDTQYF
j_gene: TRBJ2-5; d_gene: -; abundance: few; v_gene: TRBV6-5; CDR3nt: TGTGCCAGCAGTTACAACGATCAAGAGACCCAGTACTTC; CDR3aa: CASSYNDQETQYF
j_gene: TRBJ2-5; d_gene: TRBD2; abundance: -; v_gene: TRBV4-1; CDR3nt: TGCGCCAGCAGCCAAGAAATGGGCGGGAGAAACGAGACCCAGTACTTC; CDR3aa: CASSQEMGGRNETQYF
j_gene: TRBJ2-5; d_gene: TRBD2; abundance: few; v_gene: TRBV6-5; CDR3nt: TGTGCCAGCAGTTACGGGTCGGGGGGGTTGGAGACCCAGTACTTC; CDR3aa: CASSYGSGGLETQYF
j_gene: TRBJ2-7; d_gene: -; abundance: -; v_gene: TRBV10-3; CDR3nt: TGTGCCATCAGTGATGTACAGGGGAGGCTTTCGGGAGGATGGTACGAGCAGTACTTC; CDR3aa: CAISDVQGRLSGGWYEQYF
j_gene: TRBJ2-3; d_gene: -; abundance: -; v_gene: TRBV29-1; CDR3nt: TGCAGCGTTGCGTCCCCCCCGGGACACGCCACAGATACGCAGTATTTT; CDR3aa: CSVASPPGHATDTQYF
j_gene: TRBJ1-5; d_gene: -; abundance: -; v_gene: TRBV5-6; CDR3nt: TGTGCCAGCGCAAAACTCCGGGACAGCAATCAGCCCCAGCATTTT; CDR3aa: CASAKLRDSNQPQHF
j_gene: TRBJ1-2; d_gene: -; abundance: -; v_gene: TRBV7-9; CDR3nt: TGTGCCAGCAGCTTATCAGCGGGGAAAGGCTACACCTTC; CDR3aa: CASSLSAGKGYTF
j_gene: TRBJ2-5; d_gene: -; abundance: -; v_gene: TRBV25-1; CDR3nt: TGTGCCAGCAGTGAAAGGGGACAAGAGACCCAGTACTTC; CDR3aa: CASSERGQETQYF
j_gene: TRBJ2-7; d_gene: -; abundance: -; v_gene: TRBV29-1; CDR3nt: TGCAGCGTTGCGGGGGAACAGGAAACCCCCTACGAGCAGTACTTC; CDR3aa: CSVAGEQETPYEQYF
j_gene: TRBJ1-2; d_gene: -; abundance: -; v_gene: TRBV5-4; CDR3nt: TGTGCCAGCAGCTGGAATTGGGATGGCTACACCTTC; CDR3aa: CASSWNWDGYTF
j_gene: TRBJ2-7; d_gene: -; abundance: -; v_gene: TRBV5-4; CDR3nt: TGTGCCAGCAGCTTGGGCCCGGGCAAGAACTACGAGCAGTACTTC; CDR3aa: CASSLGPGKNYEQYF
j_gene: TRBJ2-5; d_gene: -; abundance: large; v_gene: TRBV7-9; CDR3nt: TGTGCCAGCAGCTTAAGACTAGGAGCACAAGAGACCCAGTACTTC; CDR3aa: CASSLRLGAQETQYF
j_gene: TRBJ2-7; d_gene: -; abundance: few; v_gene: TRBV29-1; CDR3nt: TGCAGCGTTGTTCGCCAGGGCTGGAACGAGCAGTACTTC; CDR3aa: CSVVRQGWNEQYF
j_gene: TRBJ2-2; d_gene: -; abundance: -; v_gene: TRBV9; CDR3nt: TGTGCCAGCAGCGGTGTGGGTCAGCGGAGCTTAACCGGGGAGCTGTTTTTT; CDR3aa: CASSGVGQRSLTGELFF
j_gene: TRBJ2-7; d_gene: -; abundance: few; v_gene: TRBV29-1; CDR3nt: TGCAGCGTTGAAGAGGGGAACGAGCAGTACTTC; CDR3aa: CSVEEGNEQYF
j_gene: TRBJ1-1; d_gene: -; abundance: -; v_gene: TRBV7-2; CDR3nt: TGTGCCAGCAGCTTATTCCCGGGAACTGAAGCTTTCTTT; CDR3aa: CASSLFPGTEAFF
j_gene: TRBJ2-1; d_gene: -; abundance: few; v_gene: TRBV29-1; CDR3nt: TGCAGCGTCCCCCTTAATAGTAATGAGCAGTTCTTC; CDR3aa: CSVPLNSNEQFF